The 3 T cell receptor beta chains below come from one sample, sequenced in a study of CXCR3-negative and CXCR3-positive naive CD8 T cells. The libraries of TRB cDNA were prepared using 5' RACE with UMI labels. For each CDR3 protein, TCRdb gives one entry from its re-call of the 5' RACE reads, without DNA. This sample's clone table lists 100,000 to 150,000 distinct CDR3 sequences. The specimen sequenced was naive CXCR3- CD8+ T cells from blood. Subset here: CD45RO-CCR7+CD27+CD95- naive CD8+ T cells lacking CXCR3 (TNR3-). The source is a human donor in good health. Some clones in this sample may be carry-over from other donors' samples.

This rearrangement joins TRBV5-5 to TRBJ1-2; the TRBD1 assignment by TCRdb is unverifiable without DNA. Per germline, CDR1 SGHKS and CDR2 YYEKEE (reference sequence). The CDR3 totals 15 residues. The CDR3 loop reads CASSLSTGELYGYTF. The full variable domain, in which reference TRBV5-5 and TRBJ1-2 provide the parts outside the CDR3, is DAGVTQSPTHLIKTRGQQVTLRCSPISGHKSVSWYQQVLGQGPQFIFQYYEKEERGRGNFPDRFSARQFPNYSSELNVNALLLGDSALYLCASSLSTGELYGYTFGSGTRLTVV.

This chain connects TRBV7-2 to TRBJ2-1; the TCRdb call, TRBD2, lacks DNA for checking. The CDR3 has 14 residues. CDR1 is SGHTA and CDR2 is FQGNSA in the germline V gene. This CDR3 is CASSPPGTANEQFF.

The chain recombines TRBV6-4 with TRBJ2-3; the TCRdb D gene call, TRBD2, has no DNA to confirm it. In germline, CDR1 is MRHNA, CDR2 SNTAGT. This CDR3 is 19 amino acids long. The chain's CDR3 is CASRRLAGGGPKYTDTQYF.